One T cell receptor beta chain is described in this entry. Its matching antigen is unknown. This record belongs to a study of T cell responses to AZD1222 COVID-19 vaccine. Points from the study as a whole: Samples come after the peak T cell response, not at day 14. Recipients of AZD1222 seropositive at baseline numbered only 5 or 6. Donors were chiefly white British, with a greater number of females, and clonal diversity was perhaps underestimated.

Method: immunoSEQ multiplex PCR; TCRdb's copy keeps in-frame clones and lacks some. The sample yields about 150,000 clones, over 85% seen once. Sequencing used peripheral blood, obtained on day 0 of AZD1222 vaccination. This TCR derives from an adult in good health.

CDR3: CAWRGTGTGYTF. The DNA for the CDR3 is TGTGCCTGGAGAGGGACAGGGACTGGCTACACCTTC. V and J are TRBV30 and TRBJ1-2; 9 bases match TRBD1. After removal of 3 bases from V and 7 bases from J, the junction contained 3 bases not matched to a gene. Germline assignment: CDR1 GTSNPN and CDR2 SVGIG (reference sequence). The CDR3 consists of 12 residues.